The 2 T cell receptor beta chains reported below all come from one sample, sequenced in a study of immune evolution from preneoplasia to lung adenocarcinoma. The table came from immunoSEQ multiplex PCR; TCRdb's copy has only in-frame clones and leaves some out. The data show 5,000 or so clones, around 80% seen once. Material: FFPE lung adenocarcinoma in situ tissue. These receptors originate from a person aged 70 to 85 with lung adenocarcinoma.

J is TRBJ2-6 and V is TRBV19; TRBD1 matches 7 bases. V dropped 5 bases and J dropped 4; count of bases not matched to a gene: 8. The CDR3 is made up of 16 amino acids. Germline V gives CDR1 LNHDA, CDR2 SQIVND (reference sequence). Here the CDR3 DNA reads TGTGCCAGTAGTTTCACAACAGGGGCCGGGGCCAACGTCCTGACTTTC. Its protein is CASSFTTGAGANVLTF.

The V gene is TRBV28, the J gene TRBJ1-3, with D unclear. Germline-derived CDR1 and CDR2 are MDHEN and SYDVKM. The V end lost 6 bases, the J end lost 8 bases, and 14 bases lay between the germline ends. CDR3 length equals 13 residues. CDR3 DNA: TGTGCCAGCAGACACCATGCGAGGGACACCATATATTTT. This encodes CASRHHARDTIYF.